This TCR beta chain came from a study of T-cell reconstitution after alpha-beta-depleted transplantation in children. This clonotype was counted many times. The authors prepared the TCRbeta library with unique molecular identifiers. Each CDR3 protein gets one entry after TCRdb re-called the PCR reads with MiXCR. The table shows about 610,000 distinct CDR3 sequences, with about 10% occurring only once. Trimming shortened V by 0 bases and J by 2 bases, and 11 bases separated the two germline ends. The CDR3 totals 17 residues. Germline CDR1 and CDR2: LGHNA and YSLEER. The chain has TRBV4-3 and TRBJ2-6, with D maybe TRBD2 (6 bases). This specimen consisted of PBMCs from the stem cell graft donor, obtained from the stem cell graft. The TCR comes from a human donor who donated a stem cell graft to a child with acute myeloid leukemia. The CDR3 nucleotides are TGCGCCAGCAGCCAAGACCCAGGGAGGACTGGGGCCAACGTCCTGACTTTC. Protein sequence: CASSQDPGRTGANVLTF.